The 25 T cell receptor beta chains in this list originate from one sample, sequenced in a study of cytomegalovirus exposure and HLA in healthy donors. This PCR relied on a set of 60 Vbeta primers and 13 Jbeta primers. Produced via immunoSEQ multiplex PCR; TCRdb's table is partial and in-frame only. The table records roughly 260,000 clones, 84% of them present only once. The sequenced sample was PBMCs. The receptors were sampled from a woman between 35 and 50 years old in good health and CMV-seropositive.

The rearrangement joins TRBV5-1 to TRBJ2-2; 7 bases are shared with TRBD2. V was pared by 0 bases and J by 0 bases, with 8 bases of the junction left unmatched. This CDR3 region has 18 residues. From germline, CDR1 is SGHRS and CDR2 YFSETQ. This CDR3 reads CASSLVHSGIANTGELFF. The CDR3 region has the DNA TGCGCCAGCAGCTTGGTTCACAGCGGGATCGCGAACACCGGGGAGCTGTTTTTT. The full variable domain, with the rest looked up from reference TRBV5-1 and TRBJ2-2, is KAGVTQTPRYLIKTRGQQVTLSCSPISGHRSVSWYQQTPGQGLQFLFEYFSETQRNKGNFPGRFSGRQFSNSRSEMNVSTLELGDSALYLCASSLVHSGIANTGELFFGEGSRLTVL.

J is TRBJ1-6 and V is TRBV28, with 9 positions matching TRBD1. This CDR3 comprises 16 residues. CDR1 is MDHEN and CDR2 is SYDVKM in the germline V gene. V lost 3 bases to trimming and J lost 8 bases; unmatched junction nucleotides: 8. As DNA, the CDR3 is TGTGCCAGCAGTTTGGGGACAGGGAGGATCGATTCACCCCTCCACTTT. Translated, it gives CASSLGTGRIDSPLHF.

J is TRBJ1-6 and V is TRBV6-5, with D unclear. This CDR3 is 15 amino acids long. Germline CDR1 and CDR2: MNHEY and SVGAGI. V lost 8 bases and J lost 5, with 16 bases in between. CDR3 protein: CASSYPRQHNSPLHF. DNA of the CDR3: TGTGCCAGCTCCTACCCTCGACAACATAATTCACCCCTCCACTTT.

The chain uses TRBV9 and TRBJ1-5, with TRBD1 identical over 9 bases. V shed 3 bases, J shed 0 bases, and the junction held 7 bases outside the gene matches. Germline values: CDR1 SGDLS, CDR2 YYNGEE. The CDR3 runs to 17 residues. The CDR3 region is CASSGTGAKISNQPQHF. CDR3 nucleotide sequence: TGTGCCAGCAGCGGGACAGGGGCGAAAATTAGCAATCAGCCCCAGCATTTT. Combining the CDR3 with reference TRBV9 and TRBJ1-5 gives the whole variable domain DSGVTQTPKHLITATGQRVTLRCSPRSGDLSVYWYQQSLDQGLQFLIQYYNGEERAKGNILERFSAQQFPDLHSELNLSSLELGDSALYFCASSGTGAKISNQPQHFGDGTRLSIL.

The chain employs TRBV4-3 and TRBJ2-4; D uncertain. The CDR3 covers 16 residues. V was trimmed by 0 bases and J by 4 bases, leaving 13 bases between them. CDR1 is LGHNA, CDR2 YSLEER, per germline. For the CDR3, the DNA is TGCGCCAGCAGCCAAGAATCTCAGGTTGGGAAAAACATTCAGTACTTC. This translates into CASSQESQVGKNIQYF.

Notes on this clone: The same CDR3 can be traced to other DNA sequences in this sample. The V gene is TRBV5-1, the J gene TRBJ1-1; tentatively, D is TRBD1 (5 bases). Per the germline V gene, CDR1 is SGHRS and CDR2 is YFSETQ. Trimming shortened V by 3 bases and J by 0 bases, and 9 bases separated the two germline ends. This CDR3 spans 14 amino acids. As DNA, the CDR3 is TGCGCCAGCAGCTCGCAGGGCATGAACACTGAAGCTTTCTTT. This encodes CASSSQGMNTEAFF.

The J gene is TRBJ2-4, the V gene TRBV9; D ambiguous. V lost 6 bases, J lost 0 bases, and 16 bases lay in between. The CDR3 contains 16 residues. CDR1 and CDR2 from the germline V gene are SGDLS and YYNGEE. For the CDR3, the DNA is TGTGCCAGCACGCCCACTCAGGATATAGCCAAAAACATTCAGTACTTC. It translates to CASTPTQDIAKNIQYF.

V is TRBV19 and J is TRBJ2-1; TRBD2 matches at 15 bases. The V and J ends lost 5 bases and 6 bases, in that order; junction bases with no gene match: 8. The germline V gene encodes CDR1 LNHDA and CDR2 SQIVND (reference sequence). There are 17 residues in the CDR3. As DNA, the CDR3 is TGTGCCAGTAGTTCGGGACTAGCGGGAGGTTCTTCCAATGAGCAGTTCTTC. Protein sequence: CASSSGLAGGSSNEQFF.

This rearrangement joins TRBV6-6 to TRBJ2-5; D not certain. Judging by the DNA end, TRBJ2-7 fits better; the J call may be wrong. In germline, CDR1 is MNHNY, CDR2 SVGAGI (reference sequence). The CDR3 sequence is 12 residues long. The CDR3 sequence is CASSYSDYEQYF. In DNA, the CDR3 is TGTGCCAGCAGTTACTCAGATTACGAGCAGTACTTC.

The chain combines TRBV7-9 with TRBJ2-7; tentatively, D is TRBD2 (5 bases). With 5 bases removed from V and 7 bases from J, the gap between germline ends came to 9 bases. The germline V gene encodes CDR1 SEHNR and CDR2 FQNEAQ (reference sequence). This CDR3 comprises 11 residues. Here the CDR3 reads CASSPREEQYF. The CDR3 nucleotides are TGTGCCAGCAGCCCCCGGGAAGAGCAGTACTTC.

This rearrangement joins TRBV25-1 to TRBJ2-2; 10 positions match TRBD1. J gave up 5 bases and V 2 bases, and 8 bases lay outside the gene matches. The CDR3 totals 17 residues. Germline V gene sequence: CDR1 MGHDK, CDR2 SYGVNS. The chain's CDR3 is CASSEVGTGARTGELFF. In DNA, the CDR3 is TGTGCCAGCAGTGAAGTGGGGACAGGGGCAAGGACCGGGGAGCTGTTTTTT.

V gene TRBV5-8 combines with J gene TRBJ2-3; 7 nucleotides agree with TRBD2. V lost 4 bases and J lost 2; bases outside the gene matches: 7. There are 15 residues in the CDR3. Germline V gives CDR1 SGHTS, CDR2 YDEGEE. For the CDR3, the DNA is TGTGCCAGCAGCCCGGCGGGAGTCCCCACAGATACGCAGTATTTT. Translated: CASSPAGVPTDTQYF.

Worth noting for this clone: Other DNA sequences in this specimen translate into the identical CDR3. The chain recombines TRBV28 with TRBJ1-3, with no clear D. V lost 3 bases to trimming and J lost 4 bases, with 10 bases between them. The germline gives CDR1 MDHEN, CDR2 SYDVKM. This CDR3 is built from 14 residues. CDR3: CASSFRGSGNTIYF. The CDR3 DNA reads TGTGCCAGCAGTTTTAGAGGTTCCGGAAACACCATATATTTT.

Written as DNA, the CDR3 is TGCGCCAGCTACACTAGCGGGAGCCAAGAGACCCAGTACTTC. Residues: CASYTSGSQETQYF. The chain couples TRBV5-1 to TRBJ2-5, with 11 nucleotides matching TRBD2. The CDR3 runs to 14 residues. Trimming took 7 bases from V and 1 from J; bases not matched to a gene: 3. Germline assignment: CDR1 SGHRS and CDR2 YFSETQ.

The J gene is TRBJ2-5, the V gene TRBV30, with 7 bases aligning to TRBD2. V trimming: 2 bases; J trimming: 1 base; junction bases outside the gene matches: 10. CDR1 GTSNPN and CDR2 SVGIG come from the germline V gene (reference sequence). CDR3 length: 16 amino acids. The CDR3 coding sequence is TGTGCCTGGAGTCTTTGGACTAGGGCCTTCCAAGAGACCCAGTACTTC. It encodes CAWSLWTRAFQETQYF. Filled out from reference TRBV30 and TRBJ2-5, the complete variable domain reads SQTIHQWPATLVQPVGSPLSLECTVEGTSNPNLYWYRQAAGRGLQLLFYSVGIGQISSEVPQNLSASRPQDRQFILSSKKLLLSDSGFYLCAWSLWTRAFQETQYFGPGTRLLVL.

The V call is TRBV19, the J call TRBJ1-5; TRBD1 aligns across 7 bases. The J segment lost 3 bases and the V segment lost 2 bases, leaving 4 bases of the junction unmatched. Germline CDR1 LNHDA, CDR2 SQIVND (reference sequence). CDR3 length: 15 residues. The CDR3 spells CASSIPTGANQPQHF. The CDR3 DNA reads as TGTGCCAGTAGTATACCAACAGGGGCCAATCAGCCCCAGCATTTT.

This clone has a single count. CDR3 in DNA: TGTGCCAGTAGTCCGGGACAGGGGTATCAGCCCCAGCATTTT. Amino acids: CASSPGQGYQPQHF. The rearrangement joins TRBV19 to TRBJ1-5, with 10 bases that match TRBD1. Per germline, CDR1 LNHDA and CDR2 SQIVND (reference sequence). Losses at the gene ends were 5 bases for V and 5 bases for J; bases not matched to a gene: 3. The CDR3 sequence is 14 residues long. Combining the CDR3 with reference TRBV19 and TRBJ1-5 gives the whole variable domain DGGITQSPKYLFRKEGQNVTLSCEQNLNHDAMYWYRQDPGQGLRLIYYSQIVNDFQKGDIAEGYSVSREKKESFPLTVTSAQKNPTAFYLCASSPGQGYQPQHFGDGTRLSIL.

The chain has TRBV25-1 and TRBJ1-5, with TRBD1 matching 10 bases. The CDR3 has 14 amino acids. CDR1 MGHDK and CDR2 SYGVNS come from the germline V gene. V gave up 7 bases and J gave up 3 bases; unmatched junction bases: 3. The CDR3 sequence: CASTGTGDNQPQHF. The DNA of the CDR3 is TGTGCCAGCACCGGGACAGGGGACAATCAGCCCCAGCATTTT.

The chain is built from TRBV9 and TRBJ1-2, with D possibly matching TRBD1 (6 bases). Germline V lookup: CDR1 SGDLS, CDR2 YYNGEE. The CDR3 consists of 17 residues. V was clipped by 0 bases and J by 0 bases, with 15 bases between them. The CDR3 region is CASSVAWGGPPNYGYTF. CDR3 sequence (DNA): TGTGCCAGCAGCGTAGCTTGGGGGGGCCCTCCTAACTATGGCTACACCTTC.

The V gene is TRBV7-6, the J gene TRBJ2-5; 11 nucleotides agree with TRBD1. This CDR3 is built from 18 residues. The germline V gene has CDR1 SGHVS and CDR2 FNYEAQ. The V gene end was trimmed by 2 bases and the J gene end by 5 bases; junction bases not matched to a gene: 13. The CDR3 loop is CASSLRDRGTVGVETQYF. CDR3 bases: TGTGCCAGCAGCTTAAGGGACAGGGGGACAGTGGGGGTGGAGACCCAGTACTTC.

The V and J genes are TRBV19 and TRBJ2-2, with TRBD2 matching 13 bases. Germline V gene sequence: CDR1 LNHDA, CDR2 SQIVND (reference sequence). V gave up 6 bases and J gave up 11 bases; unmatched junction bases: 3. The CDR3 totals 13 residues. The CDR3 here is CASSGLAGEELFF. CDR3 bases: TGTGCCAGTAGCGGACTAGCGGGAGAAGAGCTGTTTTTT.

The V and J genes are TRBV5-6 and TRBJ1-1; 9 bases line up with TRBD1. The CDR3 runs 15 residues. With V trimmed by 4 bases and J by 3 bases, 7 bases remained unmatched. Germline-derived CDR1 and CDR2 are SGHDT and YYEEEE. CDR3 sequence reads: CASSGTGGADTEAFF. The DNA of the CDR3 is TGTGCCAGCAGCGGAACAGGGGGCGCGGACACTGAAGCTTTCTTT.

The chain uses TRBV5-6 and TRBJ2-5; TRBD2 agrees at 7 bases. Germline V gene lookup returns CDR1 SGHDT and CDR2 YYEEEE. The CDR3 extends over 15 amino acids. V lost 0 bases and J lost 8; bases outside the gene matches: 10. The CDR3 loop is CASSLVGRERETQYF. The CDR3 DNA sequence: TGTGCCAGCAGCTTGGTGGGGCGGGAGAGAGAAACCCAGTACTTC.

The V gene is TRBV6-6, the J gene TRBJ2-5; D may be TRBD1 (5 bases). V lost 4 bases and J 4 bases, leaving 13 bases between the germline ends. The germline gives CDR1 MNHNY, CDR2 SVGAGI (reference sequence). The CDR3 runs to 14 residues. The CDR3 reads CASSFIDRRETQYF. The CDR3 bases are TGTGCCAGCAGTTTTATAGACAGACGAGAGACCCAGTACTTC.

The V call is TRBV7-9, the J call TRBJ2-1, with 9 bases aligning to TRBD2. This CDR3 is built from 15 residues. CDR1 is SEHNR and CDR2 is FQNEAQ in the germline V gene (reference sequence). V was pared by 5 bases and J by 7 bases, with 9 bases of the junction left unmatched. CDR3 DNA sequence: TGTGCCAGCAGCCCGCCGGCGGGAGGGGATAATGAGCAGTTCTTC. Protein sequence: CASSPPAGGDNEQFF.